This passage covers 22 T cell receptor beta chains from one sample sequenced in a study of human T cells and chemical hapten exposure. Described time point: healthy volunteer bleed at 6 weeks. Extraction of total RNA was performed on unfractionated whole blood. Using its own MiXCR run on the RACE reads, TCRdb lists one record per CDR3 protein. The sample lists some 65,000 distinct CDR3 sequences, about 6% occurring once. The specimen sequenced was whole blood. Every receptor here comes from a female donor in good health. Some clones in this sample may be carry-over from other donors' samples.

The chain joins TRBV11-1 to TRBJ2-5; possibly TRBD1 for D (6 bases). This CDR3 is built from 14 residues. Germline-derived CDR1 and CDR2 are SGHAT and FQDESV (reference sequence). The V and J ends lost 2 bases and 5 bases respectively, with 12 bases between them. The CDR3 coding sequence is TGTGCCAGCAGCTTAATGGGGGCAGCGGAGACCCAGTACTTC. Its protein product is CASSLMGAAETQYF. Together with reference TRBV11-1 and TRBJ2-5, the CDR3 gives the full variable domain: EAEVAQSPRYKITEKSQAVAFWCDPISGHATLYWYRQILGQGPELLVQFQDESVVDDSQLPKDRFSAERLKGVDSTLKIQPAELGDSAMYLCASSLMGAAETQYFGPGTRLLVL.

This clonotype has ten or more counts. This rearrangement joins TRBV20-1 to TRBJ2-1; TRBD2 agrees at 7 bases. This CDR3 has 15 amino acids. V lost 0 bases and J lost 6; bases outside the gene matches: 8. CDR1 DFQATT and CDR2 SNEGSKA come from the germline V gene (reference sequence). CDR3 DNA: TGCAGTGCTAGAGATCCGGCGGGAGAGGGCAATGAGCAGTTCTTC. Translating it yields CSARDPAGEGNEQFF.

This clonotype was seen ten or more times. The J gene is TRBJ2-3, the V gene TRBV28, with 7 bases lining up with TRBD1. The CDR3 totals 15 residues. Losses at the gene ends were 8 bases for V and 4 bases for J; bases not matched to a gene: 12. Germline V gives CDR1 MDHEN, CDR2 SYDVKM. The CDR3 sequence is CASVSVPQGSDTQYF. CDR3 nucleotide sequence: TGTGCCAGCGTGTCAGTCCCACAGGGGTCAGATACGCAGTATTTT.

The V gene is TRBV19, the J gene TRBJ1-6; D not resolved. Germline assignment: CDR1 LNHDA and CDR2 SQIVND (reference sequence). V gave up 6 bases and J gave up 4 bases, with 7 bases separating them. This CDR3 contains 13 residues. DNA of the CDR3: TGTGCCAGTAGCGGGAAATATAATTCACCCCTCCACTTT. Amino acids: CASSGKYNSPLHF.

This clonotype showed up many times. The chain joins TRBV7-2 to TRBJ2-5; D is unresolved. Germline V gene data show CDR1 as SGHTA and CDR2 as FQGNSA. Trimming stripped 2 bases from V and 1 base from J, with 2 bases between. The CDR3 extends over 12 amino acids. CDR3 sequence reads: CASSLTQETQYF. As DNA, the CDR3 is TGTGCCAGCAGCTTAACCCAAGAGACCCAGTACTTC.

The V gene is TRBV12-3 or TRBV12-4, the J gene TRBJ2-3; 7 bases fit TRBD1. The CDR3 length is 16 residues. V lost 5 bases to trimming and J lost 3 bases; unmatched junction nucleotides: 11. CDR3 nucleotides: TGTGCCAGCAGTCCTCCCGGGACAGTGTCGACAGATACGCAGTATTTT. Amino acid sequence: CASSPPGTVSTDTQYF.

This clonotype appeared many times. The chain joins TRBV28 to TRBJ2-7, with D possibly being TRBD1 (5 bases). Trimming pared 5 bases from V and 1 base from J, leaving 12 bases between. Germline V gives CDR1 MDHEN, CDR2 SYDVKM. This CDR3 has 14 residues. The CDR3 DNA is TGTGCCAGCAGTGTTCACTCAGGGTCCTACGAGCAGTACTTC. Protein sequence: CASSVHSGSYEQYF.

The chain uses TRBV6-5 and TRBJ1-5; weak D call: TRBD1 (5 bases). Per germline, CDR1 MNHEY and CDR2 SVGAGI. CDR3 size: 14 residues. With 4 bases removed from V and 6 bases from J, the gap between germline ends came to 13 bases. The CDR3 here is CASSFQGRGQPQHF. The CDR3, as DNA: TGTGCCAGCAGTTTTCAGGGTAGGGGTCAGCCCCAGCATTTT.

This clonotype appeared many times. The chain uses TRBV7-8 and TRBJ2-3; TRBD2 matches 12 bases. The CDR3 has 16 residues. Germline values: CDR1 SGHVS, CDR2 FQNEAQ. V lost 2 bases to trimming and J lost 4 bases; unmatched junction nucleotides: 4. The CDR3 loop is CASSLLAGGPADTQYF. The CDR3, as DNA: TGTGCCAGCAGCTTACTAGCGGGAGGGCCCGCAGATACGCAGTATTTT.

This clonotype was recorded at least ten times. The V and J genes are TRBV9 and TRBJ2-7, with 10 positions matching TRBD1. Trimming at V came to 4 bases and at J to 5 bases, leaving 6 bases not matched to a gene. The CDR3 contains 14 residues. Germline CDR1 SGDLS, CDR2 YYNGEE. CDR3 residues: CASSMTGGFDEQYF. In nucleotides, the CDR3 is TGTGCCAGCAGCATGACAGGGGGCTTCGACGAGCAGTACTTC.

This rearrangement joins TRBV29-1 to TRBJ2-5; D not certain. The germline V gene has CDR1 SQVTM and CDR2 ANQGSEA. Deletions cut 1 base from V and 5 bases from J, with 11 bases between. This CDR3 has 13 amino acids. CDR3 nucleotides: TGCAGCGTTGAAGTCCGAGGAGTGGAGACCCAGTACTTC. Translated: CSVEVRGVETQYF.

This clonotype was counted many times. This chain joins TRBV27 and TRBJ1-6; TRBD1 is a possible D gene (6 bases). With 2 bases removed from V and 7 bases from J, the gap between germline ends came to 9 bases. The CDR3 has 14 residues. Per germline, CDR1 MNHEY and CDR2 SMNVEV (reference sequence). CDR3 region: CASSLGTTNSPLHF. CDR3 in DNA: TGTGCCAGCAGTTTAGGGACAACGAATTCACCCCTCCACTTT.

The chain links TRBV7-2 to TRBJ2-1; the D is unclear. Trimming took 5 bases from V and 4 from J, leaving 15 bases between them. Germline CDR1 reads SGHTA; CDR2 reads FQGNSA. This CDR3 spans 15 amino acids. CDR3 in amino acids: CASSPRALPYNEQFF. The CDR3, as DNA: TGTGCCAGCAGCCCGCGTGCTCTACCATACAATGAGCAGTTCTTC. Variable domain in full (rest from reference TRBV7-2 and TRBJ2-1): GAGVSQSPSNKVTEKGKDVELRCDPISGHTALYWYRQSLGQGLEFLIYFQGNSAPDKSGLPSDRFSAERTGGSVSTLTIQRTQQEDSAVYLCASSPRALPYNEQFFGPGTRLTVL.

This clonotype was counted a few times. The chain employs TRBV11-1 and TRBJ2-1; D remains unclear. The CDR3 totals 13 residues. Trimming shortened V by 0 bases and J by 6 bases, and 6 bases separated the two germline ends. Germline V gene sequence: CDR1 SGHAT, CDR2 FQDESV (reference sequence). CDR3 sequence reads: CASSLAAINEQFF. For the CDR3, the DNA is TGTGCCAGCAGCTTAGCGGCTATCAATGAGCAGTTCTTC.

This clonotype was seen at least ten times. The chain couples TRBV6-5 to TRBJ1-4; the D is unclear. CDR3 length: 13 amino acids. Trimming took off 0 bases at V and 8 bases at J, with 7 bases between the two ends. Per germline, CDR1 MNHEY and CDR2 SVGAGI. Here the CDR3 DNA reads TGTGCCAGCAGTTACTCGTCCCGAGAAAAACTGTTTTTT. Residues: CASSYSSREKLFF.

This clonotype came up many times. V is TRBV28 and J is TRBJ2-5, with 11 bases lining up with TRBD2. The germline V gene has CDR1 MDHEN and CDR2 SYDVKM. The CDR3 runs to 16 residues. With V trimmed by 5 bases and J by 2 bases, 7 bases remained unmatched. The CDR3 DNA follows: TGTGCCAGCAGTCCCGGGACTAGCGGATTTCAAGAGACCCAGTACTTC. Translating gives CASSPGTSGFQETQYF.

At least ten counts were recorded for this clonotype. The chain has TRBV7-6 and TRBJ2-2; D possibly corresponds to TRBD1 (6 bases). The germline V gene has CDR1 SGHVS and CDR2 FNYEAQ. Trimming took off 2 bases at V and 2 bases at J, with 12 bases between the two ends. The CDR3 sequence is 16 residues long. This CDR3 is CASSLRPGQNTGELFF. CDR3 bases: TGTGCCAGCAGCTTAAGGCCGGGACAAAACACCGGGGAGCTGTTTTTT.

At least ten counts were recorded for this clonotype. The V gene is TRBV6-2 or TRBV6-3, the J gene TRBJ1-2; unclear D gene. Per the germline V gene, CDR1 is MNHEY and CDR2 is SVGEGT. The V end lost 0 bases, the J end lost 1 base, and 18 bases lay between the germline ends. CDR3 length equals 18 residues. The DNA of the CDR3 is TGTGCCAGCAGTTACTCGTCAAGCAGACAACGCCTTAACTATGGCTACACCTTC. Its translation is CASSYSSSRQRLNYGYTF.

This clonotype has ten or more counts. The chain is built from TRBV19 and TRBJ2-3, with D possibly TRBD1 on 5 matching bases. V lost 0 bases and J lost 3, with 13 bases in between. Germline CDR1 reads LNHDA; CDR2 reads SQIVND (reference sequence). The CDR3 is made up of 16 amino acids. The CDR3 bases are TGTGCCAGTAGTATAGATCGGTGGGGCAATACAGATACGCAGTATTTT. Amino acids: CASSIDRWGNTDTQYF.

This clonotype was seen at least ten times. CDR3 sequence (DNA): TGTGCCAGCAGCTTAGGCAGGCAGAACACTGAAGCTTTCTTT. Translation gives CASSLGRQNTEAFF. The chain joins TRBV5-5 to TRBJ1-1; D gene unclear. The CDR3 runs 14 residues. Deletions cut 2 bases from V and 1 base from J, with 9 bases between. In germline, CDR1 is SGHKS, CDR2 YYEKEE (reference sequence).

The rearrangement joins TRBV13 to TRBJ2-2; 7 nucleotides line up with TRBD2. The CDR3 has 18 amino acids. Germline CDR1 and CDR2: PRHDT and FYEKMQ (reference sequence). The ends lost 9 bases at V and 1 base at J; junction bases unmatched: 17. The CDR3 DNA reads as TGTGCCAGTGTTGAACTAGCGCGCGCCAAATTGAACACCGGGGAGCTGTTTTTT. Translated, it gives CASVELARAKLNTGELFF.

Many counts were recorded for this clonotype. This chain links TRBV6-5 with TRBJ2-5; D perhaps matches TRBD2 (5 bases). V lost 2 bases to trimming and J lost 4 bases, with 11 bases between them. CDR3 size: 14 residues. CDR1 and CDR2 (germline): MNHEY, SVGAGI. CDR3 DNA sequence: TGTGCCAGCAGTTACAACGACCGGGGAGAGACCCAGTACTTC. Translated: CASSYNDRGETQYF.